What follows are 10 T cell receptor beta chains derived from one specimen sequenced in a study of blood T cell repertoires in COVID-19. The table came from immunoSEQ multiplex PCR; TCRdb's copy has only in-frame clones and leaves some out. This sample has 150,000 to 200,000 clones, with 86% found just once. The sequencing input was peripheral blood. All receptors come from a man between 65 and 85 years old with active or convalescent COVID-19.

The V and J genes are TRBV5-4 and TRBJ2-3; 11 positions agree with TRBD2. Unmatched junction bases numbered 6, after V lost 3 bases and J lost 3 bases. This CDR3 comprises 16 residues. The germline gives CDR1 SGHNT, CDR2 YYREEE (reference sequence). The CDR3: CASSSGLAASTDTQYF. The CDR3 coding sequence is TGTGCCAGCAGCTCGGGACTAGCGGCCTCTACAGATACGCAGTATTTT.

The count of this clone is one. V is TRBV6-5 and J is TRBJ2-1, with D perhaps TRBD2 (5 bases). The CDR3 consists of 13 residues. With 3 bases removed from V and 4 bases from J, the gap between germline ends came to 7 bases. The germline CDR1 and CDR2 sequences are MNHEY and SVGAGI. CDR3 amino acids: CASSYGEYNEQFF. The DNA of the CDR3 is TGTGCCAGCAGTTATGGGGAGTACAATGAGCAGTTCTTC.

CDR3: CASSFFPGQGDAEAFF. CDR3 sequence (DNA): TGTGCCAGCAGTTTTTTCCCGGGACAGGGGGATGCTGAAGCTTTCTTT. The rearrangement joins TRBV27 to TRBJ1-1; 11 bases are shared with TRBD1. Germline loops: CDR1 MNHEY, CDR2 SMNVEV (reference sequence). Unmatched junction bases numbered 9, after V lost 3 bases and J lost 6 bases. The CDR3 is made up of 16 amino acids.

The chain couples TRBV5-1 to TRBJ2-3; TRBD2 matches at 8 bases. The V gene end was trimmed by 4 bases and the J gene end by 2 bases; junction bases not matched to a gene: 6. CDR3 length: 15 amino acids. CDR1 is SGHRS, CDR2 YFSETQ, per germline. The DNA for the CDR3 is TGCGCCAGCAGCACAGCGGGGGATACCACAGATACGCAGTATTTT. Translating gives CASSTAGDTTDTQYF.

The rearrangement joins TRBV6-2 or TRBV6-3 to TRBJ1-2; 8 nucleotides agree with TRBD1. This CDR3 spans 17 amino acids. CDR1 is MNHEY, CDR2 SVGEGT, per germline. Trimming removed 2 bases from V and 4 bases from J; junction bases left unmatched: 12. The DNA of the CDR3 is TGTGCCAGCAGTTACGGGACAGGCGAGGAAAGCGGCTATGGCTACACCTTC. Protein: CASSYGTGEESGYGYTF.

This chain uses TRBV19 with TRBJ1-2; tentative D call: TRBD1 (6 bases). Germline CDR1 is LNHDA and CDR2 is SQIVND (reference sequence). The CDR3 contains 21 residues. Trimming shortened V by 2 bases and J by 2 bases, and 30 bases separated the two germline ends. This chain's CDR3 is CASSILLVGDTRDKKNYGYTF. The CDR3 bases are TGTGCCAGTAGTATACTCCTTGTCGGGGACACCCGGGACAAAAAAAACTATGGCTACACCTTC. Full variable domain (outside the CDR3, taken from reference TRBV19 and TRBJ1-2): DGGITQSPKYLFRKEGQNVTLSCEQNLNHDAMYWYRQDPGQGLRLIYYSQIVNDFQKGDIAEGYSVSREKKESFPLTVTSAQKNPTAFYLCASSILLVGDTRDKKNYGYTFGSGTRLTVV.

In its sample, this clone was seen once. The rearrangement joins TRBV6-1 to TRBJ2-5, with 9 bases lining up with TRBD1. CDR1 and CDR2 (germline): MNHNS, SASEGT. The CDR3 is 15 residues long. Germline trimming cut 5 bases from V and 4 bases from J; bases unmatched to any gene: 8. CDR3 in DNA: TGTGCCAGCAGTCCCCCCGGGACAGGGTCAGAGACCCAGTACTTC. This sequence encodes CASSPPGTGSETQYF.

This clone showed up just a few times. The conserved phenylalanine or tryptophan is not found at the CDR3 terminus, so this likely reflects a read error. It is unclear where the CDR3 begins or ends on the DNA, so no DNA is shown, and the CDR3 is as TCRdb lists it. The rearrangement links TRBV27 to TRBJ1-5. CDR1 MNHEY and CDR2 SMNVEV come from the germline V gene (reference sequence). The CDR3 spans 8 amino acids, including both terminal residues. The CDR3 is CASSLRLE.

CDR3 nucleotide sequence: TGTGCGAGAACAGGCCCCGGGTCCTATAATTCACCCCTCCACTTT. Protein: CARTGPGSYNSPLHF. The chain joins TRBV7-9 to TRBJ1-6, with D possibly being TRBD1 (5 bases). The CDR3 loop spans 15 amino acids. CDR1 is SEHNR and CDR2 is FQNEAQ in the germline V gene (reference sequence).

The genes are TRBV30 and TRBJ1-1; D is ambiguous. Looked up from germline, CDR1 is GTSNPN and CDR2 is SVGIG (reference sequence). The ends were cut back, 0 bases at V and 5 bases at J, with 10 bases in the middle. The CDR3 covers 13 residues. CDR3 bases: TGTGCCTGGAGTGTACGGGGTGGAACTGAAGCTTTCTTT. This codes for CAWSVRGGTEAFF. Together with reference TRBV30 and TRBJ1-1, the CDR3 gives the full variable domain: SQTIHQWPATLVQPVGSPLSLECTVEGTSNPNLYWYRQAAGRGLQLLFYSVGIGQISSEVPQNLSASRPQDRQFILSSKKLLLSDSGFYLCAWSVRGGTEAFFGQGTRLTVV.